The rows below give T cell receptor beta chains drawn from one sample of a study of early stage breast cancer tumors. The assay was immunoSEQ multiplex PCR, and TCRdb's table has in-frame clones only and misses some. The repertoire has roughly 49,000 clones, over 75% of them found once; the top ten carry 3% to 4%. Input material: blood. Receptors originate from a person aged 35-55 years with breast cancer. CDR3s include the opening cysteine and the closing phenylalanine or tryptophan. Fields, in order: clone size, D gene, J gene, V gene, CDR3 protein, CDR3 DNA. The D gene is left open where the match is weak. Rows may omit the clone size; those that give it use once, few, many or a size class.

abundance: .
d_gene: TRBD2
j_gene: TRBJ2-2
v_gene: TRBV5-1
CDR3aa: CASYNPQASGGYTGELFF
CDR3nt: TGCGCCAGCTATAATCCCCAGGCTAGCGGGGGATACACCGGGGAGCTGTTTTTT

abundance: .
d_gene: .
j_gene: TRBJ2-5
v_gene: TRBV5-1
CDR3aa: CASSLKETQYF
CDR3nt: TGCGCCAGCAGCCTAAAAGAGACCCAGTACTTC

abundance: many
d_gene: .
j_gene: TRBJ1-2
v_gene: TRBV5-5
CDR3aa: CASTKTLDGSNYGYTF
CDR3nt: TGTGCCAGCACCAAGACACTCGACGGAAGCAACTATGGCTACACCTTC

abundance: once
d_gene: TRBD2
j_gene: TRBJ2-7
v_gene: TRBV7-9
CDR3aa: CASRSLAGEQYF
CDR3nt: TGTGCCAGCAGGTCACTAGCGGGCGAGCAGTACTTC

abundance: .
d_gene: .
j_gene: TRBJ2-3
v_gene: TRBV7-9
CDR3aa: CASSFAGSHTDTQYF
CDR3nt: TGTGCCAGCAGCTTTGCCGGCTCCCACACAGATACGCAGTATTTT

abundance: .
d_gene: TRBD1
j_gene: TRBJ2-7
v_gene: TRBV19
CDR3aa: CASPRTGKSSYEQYF
CDR3nt: TGTGCCAGCCCTCGGACAGGGAAAAGCTCCTACGAGCAGTACTTC

abundance: .
d_gene: .
j_gene: TRBJ1-2
v_gene: TRBV28
CDR3aa: CASSLDLGSNYGYTF
CDR3nt: TGTGCCAGCAGTTTAGATCTGGGCAGTAACTATGGCTACACCTTC

abundance: few
d_gene: TRBD1
j_gene: TRBJ1-5
v_gene: TRBV5-5
CDR3aa: CASSLWTGGYNQPQHF
CDR3nt: TGTGCCAGCAGCTTATGGACAGGGGGATACAATCAGCCCCAGCATTTT

abundance: once
d_gene: .
j_gene: TRBJ2-5
v_gene: TRBV19
CDR3aa: CASSEQGQETQYF
CDR3nt: TGTGCCAGTAGTGAACAGGGTCAAGAGACCCAGTACTTC

abundance: .
d_gene: .
j_gene: TRBJ2-1
v_gene: TRBV28
CDR3aa: CASSLVVALNEQFF
CDR3nt: TGTGCCAGCAGTTTAGTGGTAGCTCTCAATGAGCAGTTCTTC

abundance: .
d_gene: .
j_gene: TRBJ2-7
v_gene: TRBV11-3
CDR3aa: CASSFGGGAHSYEQYF
CDR3nt: TGTGCCAGCAGCTTTGGGGGCGGGGCCCACTCCTACGAGCAGTACTTC

abundance: .
d_gene: .
j_gene: TRBJ1-2
v_gene: TRBV10-3
CDR3aa: CAISESGGGYTF
CDR3nt: TGTGCCATCAGTGAGTCGGGTGGGGGCTACACCTTC

abundance: .
d_gene: .
j_gene: TRBJ2-2
v_gene: TRBV21-1
CDR3aa: CASSILTGTSAESRTAGELFF
CDR3nt: TGTGCCAGCAGCATATTAACCGGGACTAGCGCCGAAAGTAGGACGGCCGGGGAGCTGTTTTTT

abundance: few
d_gene: .
j_gene: TRBJ1-1
v_gene: TRBV20-1
CDR3aa: CSASRDTEAFF
CDR3nt: TGCAGTGCTAGTAGAGACACTGAAGCTTTCTTT

abundance: .
d_gene: .
j_gene: TRBJ2-7
v_gene: TRBV12-2
CDR3aa: CASRRQIGTSGGAYEQYF
CDR3nt: TGTGCAAGTCGCCGACAGATCGGGACTAGCGGGGGCGCCTACGAGCAGTACTTC